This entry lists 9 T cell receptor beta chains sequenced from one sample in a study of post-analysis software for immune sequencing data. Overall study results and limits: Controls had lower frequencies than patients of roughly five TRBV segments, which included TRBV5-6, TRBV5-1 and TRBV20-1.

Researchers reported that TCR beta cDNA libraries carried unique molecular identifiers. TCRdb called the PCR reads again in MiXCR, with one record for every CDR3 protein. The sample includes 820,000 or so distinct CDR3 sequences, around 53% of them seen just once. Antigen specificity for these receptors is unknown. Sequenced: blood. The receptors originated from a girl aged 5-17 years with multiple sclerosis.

The CDR3: CASSLIGTTEAFF. DNA for the CDR3: TGCGCCAGCAGCTTGATAGGGACCACTGAAGCTTTCTTT. V and J are TRBV5-1 and TRBJ1-1, with D possibly TRBD1 on 5 matching bases. The V and J ends lost 1 base and 4 bases respectively, with 8 bases between them. In germline, CDR1 is SGHRS, CDR2 YFSETQ. The CDR3 length is 13 residues.

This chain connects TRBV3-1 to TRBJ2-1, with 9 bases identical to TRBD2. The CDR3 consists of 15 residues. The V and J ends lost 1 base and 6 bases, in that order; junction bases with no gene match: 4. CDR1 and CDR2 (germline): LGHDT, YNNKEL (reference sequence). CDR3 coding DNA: TGTGCCAGCAGCCAAGGGAGCGGGAGGACCAATGAGCAGTTCTTC. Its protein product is CASSQGSGRTNEQFF.

CDR3 bases: TGTGCCAGCAGACATCCTCCGGGACAGAAAGCTAACTATGGCTACACCTTC. It codes for CASRHPPGQKANYGYTF. The chain uses TRBV6-2 or TRBV6-3 and TRBJ1-2; 7 bases fit TRBD1. The trim removed 6 bases at V and 0 bases at J, leaving 13 bases unmatched. The CDR3 is 17 amino acids. Germline V lookup: CDR1 MNHEY, CDR2 SVGEGT.

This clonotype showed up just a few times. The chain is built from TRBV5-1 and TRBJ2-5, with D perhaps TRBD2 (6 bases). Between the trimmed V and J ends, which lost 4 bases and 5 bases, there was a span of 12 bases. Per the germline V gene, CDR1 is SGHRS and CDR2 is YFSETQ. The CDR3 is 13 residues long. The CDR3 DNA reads TGCGCCAGCAGCCCCAGGACTACGGAGACCCAGTACTTC. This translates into CASSPRTTETQYF.

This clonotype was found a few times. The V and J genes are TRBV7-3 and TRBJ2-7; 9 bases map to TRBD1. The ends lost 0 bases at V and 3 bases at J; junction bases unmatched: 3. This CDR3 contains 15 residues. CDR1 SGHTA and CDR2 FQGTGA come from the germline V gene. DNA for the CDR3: TGTGCCAGCAGCTTAACAGGGACAGGGTACTACGAGCAGTACTTC. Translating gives CASSLTGTGYYEQYF.

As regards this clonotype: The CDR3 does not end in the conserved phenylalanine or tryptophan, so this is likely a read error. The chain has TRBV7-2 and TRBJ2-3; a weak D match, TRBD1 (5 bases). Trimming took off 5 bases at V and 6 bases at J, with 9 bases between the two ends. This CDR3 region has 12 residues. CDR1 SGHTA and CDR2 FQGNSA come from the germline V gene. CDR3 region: CASSPAGDTQYV. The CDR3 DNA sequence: TGTGCCAGCAGCCCGGCAGGGGATACGCAGTATGTT.

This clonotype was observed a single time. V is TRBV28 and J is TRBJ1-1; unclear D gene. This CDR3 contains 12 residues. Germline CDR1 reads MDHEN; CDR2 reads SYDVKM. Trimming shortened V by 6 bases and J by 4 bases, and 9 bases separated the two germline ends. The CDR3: CASRQWSTEAFF. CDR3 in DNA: TGTGCCAGCAGACAATGGAGCACTGAAGCTTTCTTT.

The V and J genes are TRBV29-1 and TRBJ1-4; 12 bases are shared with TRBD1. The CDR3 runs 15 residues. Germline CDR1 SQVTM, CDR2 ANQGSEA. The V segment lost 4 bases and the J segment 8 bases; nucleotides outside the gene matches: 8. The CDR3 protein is CSVALPGQGAEKLFF. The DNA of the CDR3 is TGCAGCGTTGCCCTACCGGGACAGGGGGCGGAAAAACTGTTTTTT.

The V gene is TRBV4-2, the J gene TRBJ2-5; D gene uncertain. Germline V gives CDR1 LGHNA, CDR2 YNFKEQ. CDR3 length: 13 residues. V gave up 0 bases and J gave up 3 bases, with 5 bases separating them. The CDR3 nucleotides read TGTGCCAGCAGCCAAGACCCGAAAGAGACCCAGTACTTC. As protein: CASSQDPKETQYF.